The present TCR beta chain was sequenced within a study of cytomegalovirus exposure and HLA in healthy donors. Germline CDR1 reads SGHNT; CDR2 reads YYREEE (reference sequence). The CDR3 has 14 amino acids. Trimming at V came to 5 bases and at J to 8 bases, leaving 6 bases not matched to a gene. Remarks on this clone: Its antigen is unknown.

PCR amplification relied on 60 Vbeta primers (plus 13 Jbeta primers). Clones were sequenced by immunoSEQ multiplex PCR, and TCRdb holds only the in-frame ones, with some missing. The sample's table shows 200,000 to 250,000 clones. The study, taken as a whole, reports: Per a prior analysis, the majority of TCR beta V segments were productive roughly 90% or roughly 30% of the time. As was reported, the HLA-A and HLA-B alleles of most subjects were accurately predicted from TCR beta sequences. Some TCR beta chains (over 150 of them) were listed as cytomegalovirus-associated.

The chain joins TRBV5-4 to TRBJ1-4, with 10 bases identical to TRBD1. This receptor was taken from a girl under 10 years old in good health and CMV-seropositive. What was sequenced was PBMCs. The DNA of the CDR3 is TGTGCCAGCAGGTCTGGGACAGGGGACGAAAAACTGTTTTTT. It specifies CASRSGTGDEKLFF.